This TCR beta chain was retrieved from a study of somatic mutations in cytotoxic T cells in rheumatoid arthritis. Overall study context: Using a FACSAria II or Sony SH800, a portion of the V beta antibody-stained T-cell populations were flow-sorted at nearly 100% purity, and among those populations were V beta1+ cells that were then sequenced for TCRB.

The V segment lost 6 bases and the J segment 5 bases; nucleotides outside the gene matches: 9. The germline gives CDR1 MNHEY, CDR2 SVGAGI. The length of the CDR3 is 15 residues. The repertoire was sequenced with immunoSEQ multiplex PCR; TCRdb's copy has only in-frame clones and lacks some. The sample lists about 10,000 clones, approximately 90% seen once, with approximately 15% in the top ten. The chain recombines TRBV6-5 with TRBJ1-5; 8 bases are a match to TRBD1. The receptor comes from a woman between 18 and 29 years old with rheumatoid arthritis. What was sequenced was CD8+ T cells sorted from blood. CDR3 DNA: TGTGCCAGCAGCTCAACAGGGGGGGGCGATCAGCCCCAGCATTTT. Translated: CASSSTGGGDQPQHF.